The clone carrying this T cell receptor beta chain was observed a handful of times. Its antigen is still unknown. The data are from a study of cytomegalovirus exposure and HLA in healthy donors. In germline, CDR1 is MNHEY, CDR2 SVGAGI. This CDR3 comprises 15 residues. Trimming took off 6 bases at V and 8 bases at J, with 21 bases between the two ends. Study-wide findings and caveats: Later work found most CMV-associated TCR beta chains apparently HLA-restricted. Accurate prediction of HLA-A and HLA-B alleles (for most subjects) was reportedly achieved from TCR beta sequences. In a later analysis, across HLA loci, associated TCR counts were highest for DRB1, lowest for HLA-C.

PCR amplification relied on 60 Vbeta primers (plus 13 Jbeta primers). Only in-frame clones appear in the TCRdb table, and some are missing; sequencing was by immunoSEQ multiplex PCR. The sample consists of approximately 160,000 clones, roughly 71% of them appearing once. The sequencing sample was made of PBMCs. The source of this sequence is a male donor in good health and CMV-seropositive. The V and J genes are TRBV6-5 and TRBJ2-3; tentatively, D is TRBD2 (5 bases). The CDR3 reads CASSLSPWPEGTQYF. The CDR3 DNA reads as TGTGCCAGCAGCCTTTCGCCGTGGCCCGAGGGTACGCAGTATTTT.